A single sample gave rise to the 6 T cell receptor beta chains below, sequenced in a study of blood T cell repertoires in COVID-19. Data came from immunoSEQ multiplex PCR; TCRdb stores just in-frame clones and leaves some out. The table lists a few hundred thousand clones, approximately 90% of them singletons. Source material: peripheral blood. The receptors shown here come from a woman between 45 and 65 years old with COVID-19, enrolled during active disease.

J is TRBJ1-4 and V is TRBV5-1; D remains ambiguous. Trimming stripped 4 bases from V and 8 bases from J, with 12 bases between. CDR1 and CDR2 from the germline V gene are SGHRS and YFSETQ. The CDR3 covers 13 residues. The DNA of the CDR3 is TGCGCCAGCAGCCTCGGACGAGGGGAAAAACTGTTTTTT. This sequence encodes CASSLGRGEKLFF.

V and J are TRBV7-2 and TRBJ1-1, with D tentatively TRBD1 (6 bases). The CDR3 extends over 12 amino acids. The V end lost 4 bases, the J end lost 8 bases, and 11 bases lay between the germline ends. The germline V gene has CDR1 SGHTA and CDR2 FQGNSA. This CDR3 is CASSSNRGEAFF. DNA of the CDR3: TGTGCCAGCAGCTCCAATAGGGGGGAAGCTTTCTTT.

This clone was recorded a few times. The chain carries TRBV19 and TRBJ1-1; D not resolved. The V gene's germline CDR1 is LNHDA and CDR2 SQIVND (reference sequence). The V and J ends lost 6 bases and 3 bases respectively, with 14 bases between them. The CDR3 length is 14 residues. CDR3 residues: CASSQPRRDTEAFF. CDR3 DNA sequence: TGTGCCAGTAGCCAACCTCGGAGGGACACTGAAGCTTTCTTT.

The rearrangement links TRBV27 to TRBJ1-2, with 8 bases lining up with TRBD1. The CDR3 contains 14 residues. J lost 10 bases, V lost 4 bases, and 11 bases had no gene match. CDR1 is MNHEY, CDR2 SMNVEV, per germline (reference sequence). CDR3 sequence reads: CASSSPSRDRIYTF. The CDR3 DNA sequence: TGTGCCAGCAGTTCACCAAGCCGGGACAGGATCTACACCTTC.

Comment on this clone: This specimen includes other DNA sequences encoding the same CDR3. This chain joins TRBV18 and TRBJ1-1; D not resolved. The germline V gene has CDR1 KGHSH and CDR2 LQKENI. CDR3 length equals 13 residues. V was clipped by 3 bases and J by 0 bases, with 5 bases between them. The CDR3 here is CASSPDMNTEAFF. The CDR3 region has the DNA TGTGCCAGCTCACCTGACATGAACACTGAAGCTTTCTTT.

The genes are TRBV27 and TRBJ2-7; possible D gene TRBD2, 6 bases. The CDR3 is 14 residues long. Germline loops: CDR1 MNHEY, CDR2 SMNVEV (reference sequence). The germline V and J ends were trimmed by 7 bases and 6 bases, with 19 bases remaining between them. The DNA of the CDR3 is TGTGCCAGCACCCCCCCGGGGAGGTCTTGCGAGCAGTACTTC. Translating gives CASTPPGRSCEQYF.